These 15 T cell receptor beta chains share one sample of origin, sequenced in a study of blood T cells in healthy people across ages. The authors ran a second PCR of about 6 to 11 cycles using a sample-barcoded 5' primer and a J-beta primer mix. MiXCR, applied by TCRdb to the 5' RACE reads, yields one record per CDR3 protein. The profile shows roughly 640,000 distinct CDR3 sequences, about 30% of them singletons. Sequenced input: blood. These receptors were taken from an elderly woman in good health.

The rearrangement links TRBV5-4 to TRBJ2-3; TRBD1 or TRBD2 may be the D gene (5 bases each). The CDR3 extends over 16 amino acids. Germline V gene sequence: CDR1 SGHNT, CDR2 YYREEE (reference sequence). V was cut by 2 bases and J by 8 bases, with 21 bases left in between. The CDR3 spells CASSFFRGNSGATQYF. Written as DNA, the CDR3 is TGTGCCAGCAGCTTCTTCCGTGGGAACTCCGGGGCTACGCAGTATTTT.

Remarks on this clonotype: A much larger clone lies a single base off, so this may be a read error. V usage is TRBV19 and J usage is TRBJ2-5; TRBD1 matches at 8 bases. TRBJ2-7 matches the DNA end more closely, so the J call is doubtful. In germline, CDR1 is LNHDA, CDR2 SQIVND (reference sequence). This CDR3 spans 15 amino acids. The DNA of the CDR3 is TGTGCCAGTAGTTTAGACAGGGGTGGTGCGGTCGAGCAGTACTTC. Amino acid sequence: CASSLDRGGAVEQYF.

The rearrangement joins TRBV10-3 to TRBJ2-3, with D maybe TRBD1 (5 bases). CDR3 size: 13 residues. The germline CDR1 and CDR2 sequences are ENHRY and SYGVKD. V was cut by 3 bases and J by 2 bases, with 6 bases left in between. CDR3 amino acids: CAISDRATDTQYF. CDR3 DNA: TGTGCCATCAGTGACAGGGCCACAGATACGCAGTATTTT.

The rearrangement uses TRBV7-2 and TRBJ1-2; D uncertain. The CDR3 extends over 13 amino acids. Trimming shortened V by 3 bases and J by 8 bases, and 13 bases separated the two germline ends. From germline, CDR1 is SGHTA and CDR2 FQGNSA. DNA for the CDR3: TGTGCCAGCAGCTTGAGCCAGGTGGCAGGCTACACCTTC. This encodes CASSLSQVAGYTF.

The sample holds many counts of this clonotype. This rearrangement joins TRBV28 to TRBJ2-6, with D perhaps TRBD2 (5 bases). Germline loops: CDR1 MDHEN, CDR2 SYDVKM. The CDR3 runs to 15 residues. V lost 3 bases, J lost 0 bases, and 6 bases lay in between. This CDR3 is CASSFGLSGANVLTF. The CDR3, as DNA: TGTGCCAGCAGTTTCGGACTCTCTGGGGCCAACGTCCTGACTTTC.

The chain joins TRBV30 to TRBJ1-5, with 8 positions matching TRBD1. Per germline, CDR1 GTSNPN and CDR2 SVGIG (reference sequence). This CDR3 has 19 amino acids. Trimming took 2 bases from V and 2 from J; bases not matched to a gene: 17. This chain's CDR3 is CAWSPGEGRGLTGNQPQHF. DNA of the CDR3: TGTGCCTGGAGTCCCGGGGAGGGCAGGGGGCTGACGGGCAATCAGCCCCAGCATTTT. The complete variable domain, with remaining parts taken from reference TRBV30 and TRBJ1-5, reads SQTIHQWPATLVQPVGSPLSLECTVEGTSNPNLYWYRQAAGRGLQLLFYSVGIGQISSEVPQNLSASRPQDRQFILSSKKLLLSDSGFYLCAWSPGEGRGLTGNQPQHFGDGTRLSIL.

Only a few counts were recorded for this clonotype. The chain uses TRBV20-1 and TRBJ2-7; TRBD1 matches 7 bases. The CDR3 spans 17 residues. Germline V gene lookup returns CDR1 DFQATT and CDR2 SNEGSKA (reference sequence). V dropped 1 base and J dropped 6; count of bases not matched to a gene: 18. In nucleotides, the CDR3 is TGCAGTGCTAGAGCCGGGACAGCCCTCGTCAGGGTGAGCGAGCAGTACTTC. Protein: CSARAGTALVRVSEQYF.

This clonotype was detected many times. The chain is built from TRBV12-3 or TRBV12-4 and TRBJ2-4, with 8 bases fitting TRBD1. This CDR3 region has 14 residues. The ends lost 5 bases at V and 7 bases at J; junction bases unmatched: 7. CDR3 nucleotide sequence: TGTGCCAGCAGTAAGGACAGGGTGGGGAACATTCAGTACTTC. Its translation is CASSKDRVGNIQYF.

This clonotype was seen a few times. V and J are TRBV30 and TRBJ1-5; D possibly corresponds to TRBD1 (6 bases). CDR1 is GTSNPN, CDR2 SVGIG, per germline (reference sequence). This CDR3 is built from 16 residues. Trimming pared 2 bases from V and 0 bases from J, leaving 14 bases between. This chain's CDR3 is CAWSTTGRSSNQPQHF. CDR3 coding DNA: TGTGCCTGGAGTACGACAGGAAGAAGTAGCAATCAGCCCCAGCATTTT.

There are many counts of this clonotype. DNA for the CDR3: TGTGCCAGCAGGGGGATCCGGGACAGGGGTGACAATGAGCAGTTCTTC. As protein: CASRGIRDRGDNEQFF. This rearrangement joins TRBV12-3 or TRBV12-4 to TRBJ2-1; 10 bases map to TRBD1. The CDR3 runs 16 residues. The V gene end was trimmed by 6 bases and the J gene end by 5 bases; junction bases not matched to a gene: 10.

In DNA form, the CDR3 reads TGCGCCAGCAGCCCGGGGACTACGAGCTCCTACAATGAGCAGTACTTC. It is translated as CASSPGTTSSYNEQYF. This chain joins TRBV5-1 and TRBJ2-1; 7 bases align to TRBD2. The J call is doubtful: the DNA matches TRBJ2-7 better. The CDR3 is 16 amino acids. Per the germline V gene, CDR1 is SGHRS and CDR2 is YFSETQ.

The chain links TRBV21-1 to TRBJ2-3. TRBV21-1 is assigned pseudogene status. This CDR3 comprises 14 residues. CDR3 amino acids: CASSKVTNTDTQYF. In nucleotides, the CDR3 is TGTGCCAGCAGCAAAGTGACAAACACAGATACGCAGTATTTT.

The sample holds one count of this clonotype. V and J are TRBV9 and TRBJ2-3; 8 bases map to TRBD2. Germline trimming cut 3 bases from V and 4 bases from J; bases unmatched to any gene: 7. There are 15 residues in the CDR3. CDR1 and CDR2 from the germline V gene are SGDLS and YYNGEE. CDR3 DNA: TGTGCCAGCAGCGCTCTAGCGGGTAGCGCAGATACGCAGTATTTT. It translates to CASSALAGSADTQYF.

Points on this clonotype: The junction does not match germline at one end; this may be a read error. The rearrangement links TRBV6-2 or TRBV6-3 to TRBJ1-1; no firm D call. Germline V gene lookup returns CDR1 MNHEY and CDR2 SVGEGT. The CDR3 has 13 residues. CDR3 residues: CAISYEGYTEAFF. In DNA form, the CDR3 reads TGTGCCATCAGTTACGAGGGTTACACTGAAGCTTTCTTT.

V usage is TRBV15 and J usage is TRBJ1-2; D remains unclear. Trimming cost V 4 bases and J 4 bases, with 13 bases left between them. The CDR3 runs to 14 residues. Germline V CDR1 and CDR2: LNHNV, YYDKDF (reference sequence). CDR3 sequence (DNA): TGTGCCACCAGCATCGACGGCGGCCTCTATGGCTACACCTTC. Encoded protein: CATSIDGGLYGYTF.